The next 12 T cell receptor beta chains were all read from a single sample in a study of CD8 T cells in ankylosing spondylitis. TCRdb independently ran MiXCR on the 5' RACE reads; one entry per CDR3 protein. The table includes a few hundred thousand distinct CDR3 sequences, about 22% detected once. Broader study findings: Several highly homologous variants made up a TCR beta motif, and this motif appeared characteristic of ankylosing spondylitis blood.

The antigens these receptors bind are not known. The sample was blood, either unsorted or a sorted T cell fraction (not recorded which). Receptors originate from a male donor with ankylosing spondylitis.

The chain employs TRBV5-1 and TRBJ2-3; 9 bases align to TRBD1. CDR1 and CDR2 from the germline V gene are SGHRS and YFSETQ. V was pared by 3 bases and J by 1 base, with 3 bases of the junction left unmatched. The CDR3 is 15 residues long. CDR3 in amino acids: CASSSDRGGTDTQYF. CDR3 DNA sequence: TGCGCCAGCAGCTCGGACAGGGGTGGCACAGATACGCAGTATTTT.

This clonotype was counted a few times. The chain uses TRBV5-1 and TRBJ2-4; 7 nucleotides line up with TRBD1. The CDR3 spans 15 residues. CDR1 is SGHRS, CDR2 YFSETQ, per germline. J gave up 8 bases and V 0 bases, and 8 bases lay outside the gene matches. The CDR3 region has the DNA TGCGCCAGCAGCTTGGACAATAACAGGGGTTACATTCAGTACTTC. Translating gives CASSLDNNRGYIQYF.

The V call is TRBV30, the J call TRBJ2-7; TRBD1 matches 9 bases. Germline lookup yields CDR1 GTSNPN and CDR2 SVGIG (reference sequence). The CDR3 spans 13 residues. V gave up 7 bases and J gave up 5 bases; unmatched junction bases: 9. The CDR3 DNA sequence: TGTGCCTCTAATAACAGGGGGCGGAACGAGCAGTACTTC. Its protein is CASNNRGRNEQYF.

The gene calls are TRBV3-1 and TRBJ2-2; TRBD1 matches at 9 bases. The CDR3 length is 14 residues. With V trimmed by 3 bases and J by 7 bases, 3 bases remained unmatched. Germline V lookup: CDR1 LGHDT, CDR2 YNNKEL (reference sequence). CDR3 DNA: TGTGCCAGCAGCCAGGACAGGGGTGTCGGGGAGCTGTTTTTT. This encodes CASSQDRGVGELFF.

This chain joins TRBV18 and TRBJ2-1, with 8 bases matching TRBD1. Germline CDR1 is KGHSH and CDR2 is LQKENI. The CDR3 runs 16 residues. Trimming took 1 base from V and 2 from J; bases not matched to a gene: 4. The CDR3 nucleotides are TGTGCCAGCTCACCACGTAAGACAGGGGCCTACAATGAGCAGTTCTTC. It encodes CASSPRKTGAYNEQFF.

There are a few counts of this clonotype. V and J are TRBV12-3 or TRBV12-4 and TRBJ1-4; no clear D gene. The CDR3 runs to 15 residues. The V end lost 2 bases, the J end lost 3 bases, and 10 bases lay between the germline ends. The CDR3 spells CASSLFAGANEKLFF. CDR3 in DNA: TGTGCCAGCAGTTTATTTGCTGGGGCTAATGAAAAACTGTTTTTT.

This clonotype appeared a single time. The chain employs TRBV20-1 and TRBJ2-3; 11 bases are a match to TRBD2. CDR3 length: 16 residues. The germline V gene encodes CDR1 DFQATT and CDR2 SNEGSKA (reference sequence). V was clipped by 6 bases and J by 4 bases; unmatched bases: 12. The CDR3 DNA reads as TGCAGTGCATCACCCTTACTAGCGGGAGTCCCAGATACGCAGTATTTT. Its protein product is CSASPLLAGVPDTQYF.

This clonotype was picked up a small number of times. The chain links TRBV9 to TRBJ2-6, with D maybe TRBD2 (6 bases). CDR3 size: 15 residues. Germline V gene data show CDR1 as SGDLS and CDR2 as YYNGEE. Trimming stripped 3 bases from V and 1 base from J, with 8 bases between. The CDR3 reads CASSGGVSGANVLTF. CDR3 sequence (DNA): TGTGCCAGCAGCGGGGGGGTTTCTGGGGCCAACGTCCTGACTTTC. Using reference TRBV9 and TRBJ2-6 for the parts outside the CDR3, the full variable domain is DSGVTQTPKHLITATGQRVTLRCSPRSGDLSVYWYQQSLDQGLQFLIQYYNGEERAKGNILERFSAQQFPDLHSELNLSSLELGDSALYFCASSGGVSGANVLTFGAGSRLTVL.

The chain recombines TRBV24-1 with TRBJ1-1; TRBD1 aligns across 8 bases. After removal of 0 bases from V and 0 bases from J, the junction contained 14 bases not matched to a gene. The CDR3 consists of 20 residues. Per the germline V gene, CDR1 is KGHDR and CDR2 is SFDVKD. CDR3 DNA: TGTGCCACCAGTGATTTGTTGGCGATTGGCAGGGGGCGCGTGAACACTGAAGCTTTCTTT. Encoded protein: CATSDLLAIGRGRVNTEAFF.

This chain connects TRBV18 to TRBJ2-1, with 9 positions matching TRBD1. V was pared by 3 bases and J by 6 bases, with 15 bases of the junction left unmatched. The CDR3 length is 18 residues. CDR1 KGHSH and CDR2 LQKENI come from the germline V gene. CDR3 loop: CASSPDRGTALALNEQFF. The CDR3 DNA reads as TGTGCCAGCTCACCTGACAGGGGGACAGCACTAGCACTCAATGAGCAGTTCTTC.

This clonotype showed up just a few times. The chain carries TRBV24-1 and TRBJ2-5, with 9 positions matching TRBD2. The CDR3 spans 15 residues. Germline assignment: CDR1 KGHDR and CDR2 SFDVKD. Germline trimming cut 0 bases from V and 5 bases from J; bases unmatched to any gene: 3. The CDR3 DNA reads TGTGCCACCAGTGATTTGGTAGCGGGAGTGGAGACCCAGTACTTC. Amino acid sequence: CATSDLVAGVETQYF.

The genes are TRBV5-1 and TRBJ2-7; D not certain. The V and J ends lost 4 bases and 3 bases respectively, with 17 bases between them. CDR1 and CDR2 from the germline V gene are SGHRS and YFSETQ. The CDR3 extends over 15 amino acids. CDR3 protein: CASSARILPDYEQYF. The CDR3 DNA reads TGCGCCAGCAGCGCCAGGATCCTCCCAGACTACGAGCAGTACTTC.